These 26 T cell receptor beta chains originate from one sample sequenced in a study of CD8 T cells in Susac syndrome. RNA in amounts of roughly 0.5 to 1 ug was reverse transcribed with random hexamers. TCRdb fed the immunoSEQ multiplex PCR reads into MiXCR, producing one record per CDR3 protein. The sample yields tens of thousands of distinct CDR3 sequences, nearly 96% seen once. The specimen was CD4+ T cells from PBMCs. These receptors were taken from a human donor with multiple sclerosis.

The chain uses TRBV10-3 and TRBJ1-2, with 7 positions matching TRBD1. Germline CDR1 and CDR2: ENHRY and SYGVKD. V shed 8 bases, J shed 3 bases, and the junction held 6 bases outside the gene matches. The CDR3 is made up of 13 amino acids. This chain's CDR3 is CAIGSTGDYGYTF. Here the CDR3 DNA reads TGTGCCATCGGATCAACAGGGGACTATGGCTACACCTTC.

The V and J genes are TRBV3-1 and TRBJ2-1; D is undetermined. The CDR3 has 13 residues. Trimming pared 0 bases from V and 8 bases from J, leaving 8 bases between. CDR1 and CDR2 from the germline V gene are LGHDT and YNNKEL (reference sequence). The CDR3 bases are TGTGCCAGCAGCCAAGAAAGAACTGATGAGCAGTTCTTC. Translated, it gives CASSQERTDEQFF.

The V and J genes are TRBV6-2 or TRBV6-3 and TRBJ1-1, with D possibly TRBD1 on 5 matching bases. Germline V gives CDR1 MNHEY, CDR2 SVGEGT. The CDR3 covers 12 residues. Trimming stripped 10 bases from V and 0 bases from J, with 9 bases between. CDR3 bases: TGTGCCACCCGACAGATGAACACTGAAGCTTTCTTT. The encoded protein is CATRQMNTEAFF.

V usage is TRBV30 and J usage is TRBJ2-7, with D unresolved. V was trimmed by 1 base and J by 2 bases, leaving 9 bases between them. Germline V lookup: CDR1 GTSNPN, CDR2 SVGIG (reference sequence). The CDR3 runs to 13 residues. The CDR3: CAWSEKAPYEQYF. The CDR3 DNA follows: TGTGCCTGGAGTGAAAAGGCCCCCTACGAGCAGTACTTC.

Here the CDR3 DNA reads TGTGCCACCTCTCCTAGCGGGGGGGCCAAAACCGGGGAGCTGTTTTTT. It translates to CATSPSGGAKTGELFF. This chain uses TRBV15 with TRBJ2-2, with TRBD2 matching over 12 bases. The junction had 9 bases not matched to a gene; V was cut back by 8 bases and J by 5 bases. The length of the CDR3 is 16 residues. The germline V gene has CDR1 LNHNV and CDR2 YYDKDF (reference sequence). The entire variable domain, with the rest obtained from reference TRBV15 and TRBJ2-2, is as follows: DAMVIQNPRYQVTQFGKPVTLSCSQTLNHNVMYWYQQKSSQAPKLLFHYYDKDFNNEADTPDNFQSRRPNTSFCFLDIRSPGLGDTAMYLCATSPSGGAKTGELFFGEGSRLTVL.

This clonotype was found once. V usage is TRBV28 and J usage is TRBJ2-7, with D possibly matching TRBD1 (6 bases). This CDR3 has 12 residues. Germline values: CDR1 MDHEN, CDR2 SYDVKM. The V and J ends lost 10 bases and 0 bases respectively, with 10 bases between them. For the CDR3, the DNA is TGTGCCACCTTGACAGGCTCCTACGAGCAGTACTTC. Translating gives CATLTGSYEQYF.

The V and J genes are TRBV3-1 and TRBJ1-1; D is unclear. The CDR3 has 11 residues. The V gene lost 0 bases and the J gene lost 6 bases, with 2 bases spanning the gap. Germline loops: CDR1 LGHDT, CDR2 YNNKEL (reference sequence). DNA of the CDR3: TGTGCCAGCAGCCAAGAGGCTGAAGCTTTCTTT. Protein product: CASSQEAEAFF.

V usage is TRBV5-1 and J usage is TRBJ1-1, with D unresolved. Germline V lookup: CDR1 SGHRS, CDR2 YFSETQ. The V and J ends lost 0 bases and 1 base respectively, with 10 bases between them. The CDR3 sequence is 15 residues long. CDR3 DNA: TGCGCCAGCAGCTTGGCCCCAGCGACGAACACTGAAGCTTTCTTT. It encodes CASSLAPATNTEAFF.

The chain combines TRBV4-1 with TRBJ2-7, with D uncertain. The length of the CDR3 is 15 residues. Trimming took off 4 bases at V and 2 bases at J, with 15 bases between the two ends. Germline V gives CDR1 MGHRA, CDR2 YSYEKL. CDR3 sequence (DNA): TGCGCCAGCAGCCGCCCGGGTGGGCGGACCTACGAGCAGTACTTC. This translates into CASSRPGGRTYEQYF.

The chain recombines TRBV7-8 with TRBJ2-2; 8 nucleotides agree with TRBD2. The CDR3 runs to 17 residues. With 2 bases clipped from V and 1 base from J, the junction kept 6 bases outside the gene matches. Germline V gene lookup returns CDR1 SGHVS and CDR2 FQNEAQ. CDR3 sequence reads: CASSLTGGPRNTGELFF. DNA for the CDR3: TGTGCCAGCAGCTTAACGGGGGGGCCCAGGAACACCGGGGAGCTGTTTTTT.

The chain couples TRBV3-1 to TRBJ2-2; 10 bases are a match to TRBD2. Germline-derived CDR1 and CDR2 are LGHDT and YNNKEL (reference sequence). This CDR3 is 19 amino acids long. With V trimmed by 4 bases and J by 4 bases, 15 bases remained unmatched. The chain's CDR3 is CASSPGGTSAPRGTGELFF. CDR3 coding DNA: TGTGCCAGCAGCCCAGGTGGGACTAGCGCTCCAAGAGGCACCGGGGAGCTGTTTTTT.

CDR3 nucleotides: TGTGCCAGCAGTGCGTGGGGGCGCGGTGAAAAACTGTTTTTT. It translates to CASSAWGRGEKLFF. This chain connects TRBV25-1 to TRBJ1-4; D perhaps matches TRBD1 (6 bases). The germline V gene has CDR1 MGHDK and CDR2 SYGVNS. V was clipped by 4 bases and J by 7 bases, with 13 bases between them. The CDR3 length is 14 residues.

This chain joins TRBV12-3 or TRBV12-4 and TRBJ2-3; D gene ambiguous. The CDR3 sequence is 16 residues long. V lost 3 bases and J lost 0, with 13 bases in between. The CDR3 here is CASSFWGFISTDTQYF. The CDR3 DNA reads TGTGCCAGCAGTTTCTGGGGTTTCATCAGCACAGATACGCAGTATTTT.

V usage is TRBV10-3 and J usage is TRBJ1-4; D may be TRBD1 (6 bases). Trimming removed 5 bases from V and 3 bases from J, with 13 bases in between. The CDR3 covers 15 residues. CDR1 ENHRY and CDR2 SYGVKD come from the germline V gene. CDR3 loop: CAISSSGDPNEKLFF. The DNA of the CDR3 is TGTGCCATCAGTTCATCAGGGGACCCTAATGAAAAACTGTTTTTT.

J is TRBJ2-7 and V is TRBV20-1, with 8 bases aligning to TRBD1. CDR3 length: 13 residues. Germline CDR1 and CDR2: DFQATT and SNEGSKA (reference sequence). Germline trimming cut 7 bases from V and 6 bases from J; bases unmatched to any gene: 11. As DNA, the CDR3 is TGCAGTGGGGCGGACAGGGACCTCTCCGAGCAGTACTTC. Its translation is CSGADRDLSEQYF.

CDR3 protein: CASSPPGTGLYEQYF. The CDR3 DNA sequence: TGCGCCAGCAGCCCACCCGGGACAGGGCTCTACGAGCAGTACTTC. The chain combines TRBV5-1 with TRBJ2-7; 9 bases map to TRBD1. The V segment lost 4 bases and the J segment 3 bases; nucleotides outside the gene matches: 8. The germline V gene has CDR1 SGHRS and CDR2 YFSETQ. The CDR3 consists of 15 residues.

V gene TRBV20-1 combines with J gene TRBJ2-3, with 7 bases fitting TRBD1. V shed 2 bases, J shed 3 bases, and the junction held 5 bases outside the gene matches. CDR1 and CDR2 (germline): DFQATT, SNEGSKA (reference sequence). This CDR3 has 14 residues. The CDR3 region is CSARYRGSTDTQYF. CDR3 coding DNA: TGCAGTGCTAGATACAGGGGAAGTACAGATACGCAGTATTTT.

The chain carries TRBV7-9 and TRBJ2-7; D remains ambiguous. Between the trimmed V and J ends, which lost 3 bases and 3 bases, there was a span of 9 bases. The CDR3 covers 13 residues. Germline values: CDR1 SEHNR, CDR2 FQNEAQ (reference sequence). CDR3 sequence: CASSFDGFYEQYF. The CDR3 DNA sequence: TGTGCCAGCAGCTTTGACGGATTCTACGAGCAGTACTTC.

V usage is TRBV11-1 and J usage is TRBJ2-7; D remains unclear. Germline CDR1 SGHAT, CDR2 FQDESV (reference sequence). The CDR3 totals 13 residues. Trimming took 4 bases from V and 2 from J, leaving 9 bases between them. The CDR3 protein is CASSSRFTYEQYF. The CDR3 bases are TGTGCCAGCAGCTCCCGTTTTACCTACGAGCAGTACTTC.

The J gene is TRBJ2-7, the V gene TRBV12-3 or TRBV12-4, with D maybe TRBD2 (6 bases). The CDR3 is made up of 14 amino acids. Trimming took 7 bases from V and 2 from J, leaving 15 bases between them. CDR3 sequence reads: CASTFTSRAYEQYF. CDR3 coding DNA: TGTGCCAGCACCTTTACTAGCCGGGCCTACGAGCAGTACTTC.

This chain's CDR3 is CATSYGQGGYTF. CDR3 DNA sequence: TGTGCCACCAGCTACGGACAGGGGGGCTACACCTTC. This sequence joins TRBV15 and TRBJ1-2, with TRBD1 matching 9 bases. The CDR3 sequence is 12 residues long. Trimming took 5 bases from V and 8 from J; bases not matched to a gene: 3. From germline, CDR1 is LNHNV and CDR2 YYDKDF (reference sequence).

The chain couples TRBV20-1 to TRBJ1-5, with D possibly matching TRBD1 (5 bases). The CDR3 covers 15 residues. Germline V gene data show CDR1 as DFQATT and CDR2 as SNEGSKA (reference sequence). V dropped 2 bases and J dropped 3 bases, with 14 bases sitting between them. The CDR3 DNA reads TGCAGTGCTAGAAACCCCTCCAGGGACAATCAGCCCCAGCATTTT. Protein product: CSARNPSRDNQPQHF.

The rearrangement joins TRBV29-1 to TRBJ2-7, with 7 bases aligning to TRBD1. The CDR3 runs to 13 residues. Per germline, CDR1 SQVTM and CDR2 ANQGSEA. After removal of 6 bases from V and 1 base from J, the junction contained 6 bases not matched to a gene. The CDR3 coding sequence is TGCAGCGTCGTCCGGGACAGTTCCTACGAGCAGTACTTC. Amino acid sequence: CSVVRDSSYEQYF.

This clonotype came up a few times. J is TRBJ2-5 and V is TRBV30; perhaps TRBD1 as D (6 bases). The CDR3 covers 11 residues. Trimming removed 1 base from V and 13 bases from J, with 13 bases in between. Germline CDR1 is GTSNPN and CDR2 is SVGIG (reference sequence). CDR3 sequence reads: CAWSDRVGPYF. The CDR3 coding sequence is TGTGCCTGGAGTGACAGGGTCGGCCCGTACTTC. Using reference TRBV30 and TRBJ2-5 for the parts outside the CDR3, the full variable domain is SQTIHQWPATLVQPVGSPLSLECTVEGTSNPNLYWYRQAAGRGLQLLFYSVGIGQISSEVPQNLSASRPQDRQFILSSKKLLLSDSGFYLCAWSDRVGPYFGPGTRLLVL.

CDR3 region: CSASYRGTGYNSPLHF. CDR3 DNA: TGCAGTGCTTCATACAGGGGGACGGGCTATAATTCACCCCTCCACTTT. The chain couples TRBV20-1 to TRBJ1-6, with TRBD1 identical over 8 bases. Trimming removed 5 bases from V and 3 bases from J; junction bases left unmatched: 9. The CDR3 spans 16 residues. Looked up from germline, CDR1 is DFQATT and CDR2 is SNEGSKA (reference sequence).

J is TRBJ2-1 and V is TRBV10-3; D gene unclear. The V and J ends lost 3 bases and 5 bases respectively, with 11 bases between them. The V gene's germline CDR1 is ENHRY and CDR2 SYGVKD. CDR3 length equals 14 residues. CDR3 sequence reads: CAISEQGRHNEQFF. CDR3 nucleotides: TGTGCCATCAGTGAACAAGGACGTCACAATGAGCAGTTCTTC.